This TCR beta chain comes out of a study of control samples from healthy donors and cancer patients. Trimming shortened V by 8 bases and J by 6 bases, and 16 bases separated the two germline ends. This CDR3 is built from 13 residues. Germline loops: CDR1 MDHEN, CDR2 SYDVKM. Sequencing used immunoSEQ multiplex PCR; TCRdb keeps in-frame clones, though not all of them. Of around 170,000 clones listed, around 94% are singletons. The sequence derives from a man in his thirties or forties in good health. The chain uses TRBV28 and TRBJ1-2; D perhaps matches TRBD1 (5 bases). Material for sequencing was blood. The chain's CDR3 is CASGYGGEDGYTF. The DNA for the CDR3 is TGTGCCAGCGGGTACGGGGGAGAGGATGGCTACACCTTC.